The entry that follows covers one TCR beta chain sequence. This CDR3 comprises 17 residues. Germline lookup yields CDR1 GTSNPN and CDR2 SVGIG (reference sequence). The V gene end was trimmed by 1 base and the J gene end by 2 bases; junction bases not matched to a gene: 2. Some clones are missing from TCRdb's copy, which holds only in-frame ones; the method was immunoSEQ multiplex PCR. The sample shows some 93,000 clones, about 85% of them seen only once. The data originate from a study of blood T cell repertoires in COVID-19. This sequence originates from a man aged 55 to 69 with acute or convalescent COVID-19. What was sequenced was peripheral blood. This chain joins TRBV30 and TRBJ2-1, with 16 bases matching TRBD2. This CDR3 is CAWSAGLAGGPYNEQFF. The CDR3 DNA follows: TGTGCCTGGAGTGCGGGACTAGCGGGGGGGCCCTACAATGAGCAGTTCTTC. The complete variable domain, with remaining parts taken from reference TRBV30 and TRBJ2-1, reads SQTIHQWPATLVQPVGSPLSLECTVEGTSNPNLYWYRQAAGRGLQLLFYSVGIGQISSEVPQNLSASRPQDRQFILSSKKLLLSDSGFYLCAWSAGLAGGPYNEQFFGPGTRLTVL.